Presented here are 26 T cell receptor beta chains from one specimen sequenced in a study of CD8+CD57+ T cells in acquired aplastic anemia. According to the study, genomic DNA was the template for TCR beta VDJ and CDR3 profiling. TCRdb recomputed calls from the reads with MiXCR, one row per CDR3 protein. This sample carries fewer than 100,000 distinct CDR3 sequences, over 35% of them seen once, and the ten largest clones take 60% to 75%. Specimen: sorted CD4+, CD8+, or CD8+CD57+ T cells (not recorded which) from PBMCs. Receptors were obtained from a human donor in good health, serving as a control.

This clonotype showed up many times. The rearrangement uses TRBV4-2 and TRBJ1-1, with 8 bases lining up with TRBD1. Germline V gene sequence: CDR1 LGHNA, CDR2 YNFKEQ. The junction had 4 bases not matched to a gene; V was cut back by 3 bases and J by 10 bases. The length of the CDR3 is 12 residues. DNA of the CDR3: TGTGCCAGCAGCCACCAAACAGGGGGAGCTTTCTTT. It codes for CASSHQTGGAFF.

The rearrangement joins TRBV20-1 to TRBJ2-1; the match to TRBD2 covers 7 bases. The CDR3 has 14 amino acids. The V gene's germline CDR1 is DFQATT and CDR2 SNEGSKA (reference sequence). The V and J ends lost 6 bases and 0 bases, in that order; junction bases with no gene match: 5. The CDR3 region is CSAPGGSSYNEQFF. The CDR3, as DNA: TGCAGTGCCCCCGGGGGGAGCTCCTACAATGAGCAGTTCTTC.

The chain links TRBV19 to TRBJ1-6; no definite D call. Germline assignment: CDR1 LNHDA and CDR2 SQIVND (reference sequence). The CDR3 has 16 amino acids. V was cut by 5 bases and J by 6 bases, with 17 bases left in between. CDR3 region: CASSSRLGYPNSPLHF. CDR3 DNA sequence: TGTGCCAGTAGTTCAAGGCTGGGGTACCCTAATTCACCCCTCCACTTT.

This clonotype was counted ten times or more. The rearrangement uses TRBV10-2 and TRBJ2-3, with 8 bases aligning to TRBD2. The CDR3 sequence is 14 residues long. Germline V gene data show CDR1 as WSHSY and CDR2 as SAAADI. V dropped 7 bases and J dropped 0; count of bases not matched to a gene: 3. The CDR3 sequence: CASTSGQSTDTQYF. Here the CDR3 DNA reads TGCGCCAGCACTAGCGGGCAGAGCACAGATACGCAGTATTTT.

This clonotype was seen at least ten times. The chain combines TRBV20-1 with TRBJ2-1, with 7 positions matching TRBD1. J gave up 0 bases and V 5 bases, and 7 bases lay outside the gene matches. From germline, CDR1 is DFQATT and CDR2 SNEGSKA (reference sequence). The CDR3 runs 15 residues. CDR3 DNA sequence: TGCAGTGCTTTAGGCCGGGACAGCTCCTACAATGAGCAGTTCTTC. Protein sequence: CSALGRDSSYNEQFF.

This clonotype has a count of ten or more. A junction end diverges from the germline sequence, so it may reflect a read error. The chain employs TRBV2 and TRBJ2-7, with 7 bases fitting TRBD1. This CDR3 contains 14 residues. The germline V gene encodes CDR1 SNHLY and CDR2 FYNNEI. DNA of the CDR3: TGTGCCAGCAGCGAAGGGACAGTCCCTTCCGAGCAGTACTTC. Its protein is CASSEGTVPSEQYF.

This clonotype turned up a few times. A much larger clone differs by one base, so this may be a read error. The V gene is TRBV6-1, the J gene TRBJ1-6; D not resolved. CDR1 and CDR2 (germline): MNHNS, SASEGT. The CDR3 runs to 15 residues. The DNA for the CDR3 is TGTGCCAGCAGACCCCAGGCAGGAAGCAATTCACCCCTCCGCTTT. Its translation: CASRPQAGSNSPLRF.

The CDR3 is CASRIAGVYEQYV. The CDR3, as DNA: TGTGCCAGCAGAATAGCGGGAGTCTACGAGCAGTACGTC. V is TRBV2 and J is TRBJ2-7; 9 bases are a match to TRBD2. Germline V gene sequence: CDR1 SNHLY, CDR2 FYNNEI. The trim removed 6 bases at V and 3 bases at J, leaving 3 bases unmatched. The CDR3 contains 13 residues.

This clonotype was detected ten times or more. The chain uses TRBV25-1 and TRBJ2-3; TRBD1 agrees at 10 bases. CDR1 is MGHDK and CDR2 is SYGVNS in the germline V gene. The CDR3 spans 17 residues. The V segment lost 6 bases and the J segment 3 bases; nucleotides outside the gene matches: 12. For the CDR3, the DNA is TGTGCCAGCAGCTCTTCTTCGACAGGGGGCTGGACAGATACGCAGTATTTT. Protein product: CASSSSSTGGWTDTQYF.

This clonotype was seen more than once but under ten times. V gene TRBV30 combines with J gene TRBJ1-1; D is unclear. The CDR3 extends over 12 amino acids. Germline values: CDR1 GTSNPN, CDR2 SVGIG (reference sequence). Trimming removed 1 base at V and 3 bases at J, with 6 bases between. The CDR3 is CAWSEVDTEAFF. In DNA form, the CDR3 reads TGTGCCTGGAGTGAGGTGGACACTGAAGCTTTCTTT.

Turning to this clonotype: It is likely a read error, because the conserved phenylalanine at the end of the CDR3 is missing. This rearrangement joins TRBV13 to TRBJ2-1; possible D gene TRBD2, 5 bases. The CDR3 runs to 13 residues. V was pared by 3 bases and J by 5 bases, with 8 bases between. Looked up from germline, CDR1 is PRHDT and CDR2 is FYEKMQ (reference sequence). CDR3 nucleotides: TGTGCCAGCAGCTTTGAGGGTGACAATGAGCAGTTCTCC. Its translation: CASSFEGDNEQFS.

This clonotype was seen more than once but under ten times. The chain uses TRBV4-2 and TRBJ2-7; tentatively, D is TRBD1 or TRBD2 (5 bases each). The last part of the DNA fits TRBJ2-1 better; the J call may be wrong. This CDR3 has 17 amino acids. CDR1 LGHNA and CDR2 YNFKEQ come from the germline V gene. CDR3 in amino acids: CASSQDVRDQKLGEQFF. For the CDR3, the DNA is TGTGCCAGCAGCCAAGACGTCCGGGACCAAAAGTTGGGTGAGCAGTTCTTC.

This clonotype was counted many times. The chain links TRBV9 to TRBJ1-3; D not certain. The CDR3 consists of 14 residues. The germline V gene has CDR1 SGDLS and CDR2 YYNGEE. V gave up 3 bases and J gave up 0 bases, with 7 bases separating them. CDR3 sequence: CASSATYSGNTIYF. Written as DNA, the CDR3 is TGTGCCAGCAGCGCGACCTACTCTGGAAACACCATATATTTT. The full variable domain, in which reference TRBV9 and TRBJ1-3 provide the parts outside the CDR3, is DSGVTQTPKHLITATGQRVTLRCSPRSGDLSVYWYQQSLDQGLQFLIQYYNGEERAKGNILERFSAQQFPDLHSELNLSSLELGDSALYFCASSATYSGNTIYFGEGSWLTVV.

Here the CDR3 reads CASVLRNGGNQPQHF. The CDR3 DNA reads as TGTGCTAGCGTCCTACGGAACGGGGGCAATCAGCCCCAGCATTTT. The chain uses TRBV7-7 and TRBJ1-5; D is uncertain. Germline V gene data show CDR1 as SSHAT and CDR2 as FNYEAQ (reference sequence). CDR3 length: 15 residues.

Many counts were recorded for this clonotype. The V and J genes are TRBV11-1 and TRBJ2-1, with 8 bases matching TRBD1. The CDR3 runs 16 residues. Germline V gene sequence: CDR1 SGHAT, CDR2 FQDESV (reference sequence). Losses at the gene ends were 5 bases for V and 8 bases for J; bases not matched to a gene: 14. The CDR3 DNA reads as TGTGCCAGCAGCCCAGGGGGCATACAGGGTTGGCATGAGCAGTTCTTC. It is translated as CASSPGGIQGWHEQFF. Full variable domain (outside the CDR3, taken from reference TRBV11-1 and TRBJ2-1): EAEVAQSPRYKITEKSQAVAFWCDPISGHATLYWYRQILGQGPELLVQFQDESVVDDSQLPKDRFSAERLKGVDSTLKIQPAELGDSAMYLCASSPGGIQGWHEQFFGPGTRLTVL.

In its sample, this clonotype was seen a few times. Here the CDR3 omits its conserved ending phenylalanine or tryptophan, so a read error is the likely source. The genes are TRBV11-2 and TRBJ2-5; D gene ambiguous. V was pared by 1 base and J by 5 bases, with 14 bases between. Per the germline V gene, CDR1 is SGHAT and CDR2 is FQNNGV. There are 15 residues in the CDR3. Here the CDR3 reads CASSLVPGLRETQYL. Here the CDR3 DNA reads TGTGCCAGCAGCTTAGTTCCAGGCCTCAGGGAGACCCAGTACCTC.

This clonotype was detected ten times or more. The gene calls are TRBV29-1 and TRBJ2-7; TRBD1 is a possible D gene (5 bases). Trimming shortened V by 1 base and J by 6 bases, and 10 bases separated the two germline ends. Germline V gives CDR1 SQVTM, CDR2 ANQGSEA. CDR3 length equals 12 residues. This chain's CDR3 is CSVEAQGSEQYF. The CDR3 DNA is TGCAGCGTTGAAGCCCAGGGATCCGAGCAGTACTTC.

This sequence joins TRBV2 and TRBJ2-7, with D possibly being TRBD2 (5 bases). CDR3 length equals 14 residues. Trimming took off 10 bases at V and 2 bases at J, with 18 bases between the two ends. Per the germline V gene, CDR1 is SNHLY and CDR2 is FYNNEI. The CDR3 loop reads CATRQEVLAYEQYF. CDR3 DNA: TGTGCCACAAGGCAGGAGGTTTTAGCCTACGAGCAGTACTTC.

A single count supports this clonotype. With a much larger clone just one base away, this may be a read error. The V and J genes are TRBV4-1 and TRBJ1-2; D is ambiguous. CDR1 is MGHRA, CDR2 YSYEKL, per germline. The V end lost 3 bases, the J end lost 8 bases, and 19 bases lay between the germline ends. The CDR3 runs 15 residues. The CDR3 is CASSHDLGLEMGYTF. In nucleotides, the CDR3 is TGCGCCAGCAGCCATGATCTAGGGTTGGAGATGGGCTACACCTTC.

This clonotype was recorded at least ten times. This rearrangement joins TRBV10-2 to TRBJ2-5; D uncertain. Germline CDR1 is WSHSY and CDR2 is SAAADI. This CDR3 comprises 12 residues. The CDR3: CEFGPEQETQYF. CDR3 bases: TGCGAATTCGGACCAGAACAAGAGACCCAGTACTTC.

The rearrangement links TRBV7-9 to TRBJ1-6; D not resolved. Germline CDR1 is SEHNR and CDR2 is FQNEAQ (reference sequence). The V gene lost 6 bases and the J gene lost 16 bases, with 13 bases spanning the gap. The CDR3 extends over 11 amino acids. The CDR3 coding sequence is TGTGCCAGCAGTAGGCGGGAGCGGCTCCACTTT. Protein product: CASSRRERLHF.

The genes are TRBV6-5 and TRBJ2-2, with 7 bases that match TRBD2. The CDR3 spans 15 residues. V lost 0 bases and J lost 6; bases outside the gene matches: 4. The germline V gene encodes CDR1 MNHEY and CDR2 SVGAGI. CDR3 loop: CASSYSQGGAGELFF. The DNA of the CDR3 is TGTGCCAGCAGTTACTCGCAGGGAGGGGCCGGGGAGCTGTTTTTT.

Ten or more counts support this clonotype. The CDR3 DNA is TGTGCCAGCAGCGTAGAGGAGGGGAGAGATACGCAGTATTTT. Residues: CASSVEEGRDTQYF. The chain carries TRBV9 and TRBJ2-3, with D maybe TRBD2 (6 bases). The CDR3 consists of 14 residues. V was pared by 0 bases and J by 5 bases, with 10 bases between. Germline lookup yields CDR1 SGDLS and CDR2 YYNGEE.

This clonotype was detected only a few times. The V call is TRBV25-1, the J call TRBJ2-3; D is unclear. Trimming removed 6 bases at V and 0 bases at J, with 13 bases between. This CDR3 spans 15 amino acids. CDR1 MGHDK and CDR2 SYGVNS come from the germline V gene. The CDR3: CASSLQAVSTDTQYF. Here the CDR3 DNA reads TGTGCCAGCAGCCTCCAGGCTGTGAGCACAGATACGCAGTATTTT.

This clonotype was seen many times. The rearrangement uses TRBV24-1 and TRBJ2-5; TRBD2 aligns across 10 bases. J lost 4 bases, V lost 1 base, and 11 bases had no gene match. The CDR3 sequence is 18 residues long. CDR1 and CDR2 (germline): KGHDR, SFDVKD. The CDR3 nucleotides read TGTGCCACCAGTGATTTTCTCGACGAGCGGGGGGGCCGAGAGACCCAGTACTTC. Translating it yields CATSDFLDERGGRETQYF.

The V gene is TRBV20-1, the J gene TRBJ2-1; 9 nucleotides line up with TRBD2. In germline, CDR1 is DFQATT, CDR2 SNEGSKA (reference sequence). This CDR3 has 17 residues. The V gene end was trimmed by 0 bases and the J gene end by 4 bases; junction bases not matched to a gene: 10. As DNA, the CDR3 is TGCAGTGCTAGAGATCGGGATACTAGCGGGTTATACAATGAGCAGTTCTTC. It yields the protein CSARDRDTSGLYNEQFF.